This TCR beta chain was documented in a study of blood T cell repertoires in COVID-19. Only in-frame clones appear in the TCRdb table, and some are missing; sequencing was by immunoSEQ multiplex PCR. The data contain roughly 69,000 clones, 90% of them seen just once; the ten biggest clones take up approximately 5.8%. This clone showed up just once. Trimming shortened V by 6 bases and J by 6 bases, and 20 bases separated the two germline ends. The CDR3 runs 16 residues. Germline V gives CDR1 SNHLY, CDR2 FYNNEI. This sequence originates from a middle-aged man with acute or convalescent COVID-19. The sequencing sample was made of peripheral blood. The chain recombines TRBV2 with TRBJ2-2; D is possibly TRBD1 (6 bases). CDR3 region: CASSPDRTQTPGELFF. Here the CDR3 DNA reads TGTGCCAGCAGCCCAGACAGGACCCAAACGCCCGGGGAGCTGTTTTTT.